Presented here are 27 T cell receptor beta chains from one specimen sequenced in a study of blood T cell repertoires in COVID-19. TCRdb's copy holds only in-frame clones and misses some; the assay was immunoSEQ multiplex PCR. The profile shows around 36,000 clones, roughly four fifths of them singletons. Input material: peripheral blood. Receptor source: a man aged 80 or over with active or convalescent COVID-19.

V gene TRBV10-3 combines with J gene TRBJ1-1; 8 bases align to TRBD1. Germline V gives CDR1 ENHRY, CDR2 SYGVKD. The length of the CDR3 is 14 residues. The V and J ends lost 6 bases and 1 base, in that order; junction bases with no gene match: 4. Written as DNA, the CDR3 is TGTGCCATCAGACCTGGACAGGGGAACACTGAAGCTTTCTTT. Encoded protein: CAIRPGQGNTEAFF.

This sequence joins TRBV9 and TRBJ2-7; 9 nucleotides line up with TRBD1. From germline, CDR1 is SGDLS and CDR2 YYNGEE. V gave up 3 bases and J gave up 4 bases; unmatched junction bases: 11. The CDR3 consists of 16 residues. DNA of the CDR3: TGTGCCAGCAGCGCCGGGTTCGGACAGGGGTTGTACGAGCAGTACTTC. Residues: CASSAGFGQGLYEQYF. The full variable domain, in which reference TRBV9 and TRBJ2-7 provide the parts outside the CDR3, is DSGVTQTPKHLITATGQRVTLRCSPRSGDLSVYWYQQSLDQGLQFLIQYYNGEERAKGNILERFSAQQFPDLHSELNLSSLELGDSALYFCASSAGFGQGLYEQYFGPGTRLTVT.

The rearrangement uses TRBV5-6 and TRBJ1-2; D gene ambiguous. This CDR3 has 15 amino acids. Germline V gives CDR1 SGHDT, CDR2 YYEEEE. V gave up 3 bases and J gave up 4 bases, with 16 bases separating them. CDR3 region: CASSSRRVLSYGYTF. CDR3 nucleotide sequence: TGTGCCAGCAGCTCGAGGAGGGTTTTAAGCTATGGCTACACCTTC.

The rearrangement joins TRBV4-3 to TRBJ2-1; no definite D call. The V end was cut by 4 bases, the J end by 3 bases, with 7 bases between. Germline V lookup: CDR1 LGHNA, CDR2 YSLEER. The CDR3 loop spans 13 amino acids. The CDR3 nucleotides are TGCGCCAGCAGCCCCTTACTCTACAATGAGCAGTTCTTC. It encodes CASSPLLYNEQFF.

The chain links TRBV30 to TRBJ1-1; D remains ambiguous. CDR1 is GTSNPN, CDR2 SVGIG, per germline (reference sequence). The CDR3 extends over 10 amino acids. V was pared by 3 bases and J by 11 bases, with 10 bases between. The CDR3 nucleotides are TGTGCCTGGAGCCTGACTAGGGCTTTCTTT. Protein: CAWSLTRAFF.

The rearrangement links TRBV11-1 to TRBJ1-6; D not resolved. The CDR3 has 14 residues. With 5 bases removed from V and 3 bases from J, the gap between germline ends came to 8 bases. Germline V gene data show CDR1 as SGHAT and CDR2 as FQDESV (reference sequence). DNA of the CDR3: TGTGCCAGCAGCCTCGGGAGCTATAATTCACCCCTCCACTTT. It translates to CASSLGSYNSPLHF.

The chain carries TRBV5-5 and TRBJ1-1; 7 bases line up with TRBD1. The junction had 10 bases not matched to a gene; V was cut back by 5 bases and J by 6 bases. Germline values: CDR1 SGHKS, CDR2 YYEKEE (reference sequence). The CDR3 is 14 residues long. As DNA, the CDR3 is TGTGCCAGCAGTTTAGGGGGCTTGGCTGCTGAAGCTTTCTTT. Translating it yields CASSLGGLAAEAFF.

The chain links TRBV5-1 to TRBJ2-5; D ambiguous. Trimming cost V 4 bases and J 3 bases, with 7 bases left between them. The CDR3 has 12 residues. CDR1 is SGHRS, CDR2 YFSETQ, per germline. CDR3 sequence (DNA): TGCGCCAGCAGCGTAGCAGAAGAGACCCAGTACTTC. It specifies CASSVAEETQYF.

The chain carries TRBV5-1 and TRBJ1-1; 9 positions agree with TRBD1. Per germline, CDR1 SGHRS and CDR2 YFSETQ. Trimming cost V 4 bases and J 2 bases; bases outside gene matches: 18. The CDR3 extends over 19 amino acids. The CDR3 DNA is TGCGCCAGCAGCAGGTGGTCAGAAGGGGACAGGGCCTTAAACACTGAAGCTTTCTTT. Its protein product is CASSRWSEGDRALNTEAFF.

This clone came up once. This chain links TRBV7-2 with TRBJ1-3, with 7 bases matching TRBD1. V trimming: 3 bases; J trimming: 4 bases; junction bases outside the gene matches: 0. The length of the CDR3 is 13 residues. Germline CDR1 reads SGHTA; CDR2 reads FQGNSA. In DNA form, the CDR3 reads TGTGCCAGCAGCTTGGACAGGGGAAACACCATATATTTT. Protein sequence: CASSLDRGNTIYF.

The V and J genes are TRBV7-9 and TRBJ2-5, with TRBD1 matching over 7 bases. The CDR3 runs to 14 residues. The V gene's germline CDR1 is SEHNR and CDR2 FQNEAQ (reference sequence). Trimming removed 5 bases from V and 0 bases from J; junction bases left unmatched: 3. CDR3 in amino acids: CASSVGTDQETQYF. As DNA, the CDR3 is TGTGCCAGCAGCGTAGGGACAGACCAAGAGACCCAGTACTTC.

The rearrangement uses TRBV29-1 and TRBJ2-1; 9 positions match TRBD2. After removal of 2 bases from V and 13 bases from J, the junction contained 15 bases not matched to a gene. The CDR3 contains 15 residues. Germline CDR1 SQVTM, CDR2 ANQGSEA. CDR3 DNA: TGCAGCGTTGAAATCCATAGCGGGAGCCAGCCCAAACAGTTCTTC. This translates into CSVEIHSGSQPKQFF.

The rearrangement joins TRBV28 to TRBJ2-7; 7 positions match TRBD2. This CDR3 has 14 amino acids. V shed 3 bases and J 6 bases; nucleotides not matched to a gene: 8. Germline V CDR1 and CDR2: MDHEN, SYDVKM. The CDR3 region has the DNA TGTGCCAGCAGTTTCTCCGGACTAGTCACCGAGCAGTACTTC. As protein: CASSFSGLVTEQYF. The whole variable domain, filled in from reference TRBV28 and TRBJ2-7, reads DVKVTQSSRYLVKRTGEKVFLECVQDMDHENMFWYRQDPGLGLRLIYFSYDVKMKEKGDIPEGYSVSREKKERFSLILESASTNQTSMYLCASSFSGLVTEQYFGPGTRLTVT.

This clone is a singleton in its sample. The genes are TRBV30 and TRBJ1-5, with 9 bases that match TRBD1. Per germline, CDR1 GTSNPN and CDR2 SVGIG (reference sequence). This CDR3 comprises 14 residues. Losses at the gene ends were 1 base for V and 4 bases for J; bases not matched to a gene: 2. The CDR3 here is CAWSGGTGNQPQHF. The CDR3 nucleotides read TGTGCCTGGAGTGGGGGGACAGGGAATCAGCCCCAGCATTTT. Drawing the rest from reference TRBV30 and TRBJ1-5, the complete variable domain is SQTIHQWPATLVQPVGSPLSLECTVEGTSNPNLYWYRQAAGRGLQLLFYSVGIGQISSEVPQNLSASRPQDRQFILSSKKLLLSDSGFYLCAWSGGTGNQPQHFGDGTRLSIL.

CDR3 nucleotides: TGTGCCAGCAGCTTCAAACAGGGGAATTACAATGAGCAGTTCTTC. Its translation is CASSFKQGNYNEQFF. The V gene is TRBV7-6, the J gene TRBJ2-1, with 7 bases identical to TRBD1. Unmatched junction bases numbered 6, after V lost 3 bases and J lost 4 bases. The CDR3 runs 15 residues. Germline V gene lookup returns CDR1 SGHVS and CDR2 FNYEAQ.

DNA for the CDR3: TGTGCCAGCAGTCCCTTGACTAGCAGGAACATTCAGTACTTC. Translated: CASSPLTSRNIQYF. The rearrangement links TRBV2 to TRBJ2-4, with 7 bases that match TRBD2. This CDR3 contains 14 residues. J lost 7 bases, V lost 5 bases, and 8 bases had no gene match. Per germline, CDR1 SNHLY and CDR2 FYNNEI.

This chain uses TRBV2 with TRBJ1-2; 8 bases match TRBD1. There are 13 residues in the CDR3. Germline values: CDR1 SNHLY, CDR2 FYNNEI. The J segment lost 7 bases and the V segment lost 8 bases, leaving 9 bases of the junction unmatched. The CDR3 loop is CASSRTGTSGYTF. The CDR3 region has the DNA TGTGCCAGCTCGAGGACAGGGACCTCTGGCTACACCTTC.

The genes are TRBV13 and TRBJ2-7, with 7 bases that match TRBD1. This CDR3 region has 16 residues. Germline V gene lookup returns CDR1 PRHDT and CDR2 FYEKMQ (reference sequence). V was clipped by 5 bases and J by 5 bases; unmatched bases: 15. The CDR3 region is CASSHTAGTVPNEQYF. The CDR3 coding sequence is TGTGCCAGCAGCCATACAGCCGGGACAGTCCCTAACGAGCAGTACTTC.

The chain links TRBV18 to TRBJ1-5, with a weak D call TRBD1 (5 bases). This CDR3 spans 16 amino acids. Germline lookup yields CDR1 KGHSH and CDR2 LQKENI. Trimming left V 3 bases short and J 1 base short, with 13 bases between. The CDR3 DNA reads TGTGCCAGCTCACCCGGGACTCCGAGGAGCAATCAGCCCCAGCATTTT. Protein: CASSPGTPRSNQPQHF.

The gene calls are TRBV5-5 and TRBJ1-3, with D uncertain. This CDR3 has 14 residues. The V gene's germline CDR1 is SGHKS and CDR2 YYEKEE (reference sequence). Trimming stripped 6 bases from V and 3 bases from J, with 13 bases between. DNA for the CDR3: TGTGCCAGCACCCTGCTGGAGAGTGGAAACACCATATATTTT. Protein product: CASTLLESGNTIYF.

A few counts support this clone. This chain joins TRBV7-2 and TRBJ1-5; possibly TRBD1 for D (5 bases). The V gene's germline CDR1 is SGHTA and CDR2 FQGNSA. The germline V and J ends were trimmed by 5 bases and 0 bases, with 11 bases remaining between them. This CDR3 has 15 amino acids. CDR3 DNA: TGTGCCAGCAGCCCGGGGGGGGGTAGCAATCAGCCCCAGCATTTT. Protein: CASSPGGGSNQPQHF.

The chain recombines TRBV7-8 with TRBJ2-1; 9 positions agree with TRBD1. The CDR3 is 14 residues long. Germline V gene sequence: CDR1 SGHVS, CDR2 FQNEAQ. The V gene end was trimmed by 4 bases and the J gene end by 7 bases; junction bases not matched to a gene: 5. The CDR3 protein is CASSSGQGSNEQFF. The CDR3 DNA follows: TGTGCCAGCAGCTCGGGACAGGGATCAAATGAGCAGTTCTTC. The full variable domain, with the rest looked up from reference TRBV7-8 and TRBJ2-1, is GAGVSQSPRYKVAKRGQDVALRCDPISGHVSLFWYQQALGQGPEFLTYFQNEAQLDKSGLPSDRFFAERPEGSVSTLKIQRTQQEDSAVYLCASSSGQGSNEQFFGPGTRLTVL.

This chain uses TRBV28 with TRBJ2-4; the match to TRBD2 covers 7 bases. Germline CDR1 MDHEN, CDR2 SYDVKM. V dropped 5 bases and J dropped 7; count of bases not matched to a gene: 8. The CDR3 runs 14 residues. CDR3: CASSPGREVNIQYF. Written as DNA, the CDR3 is TGTGCCAGCAGTCCGGGGAGGGAGGTGAACATTCAGTACTTC.

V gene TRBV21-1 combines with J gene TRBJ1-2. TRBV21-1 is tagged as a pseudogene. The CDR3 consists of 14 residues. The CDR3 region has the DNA TGTGCCAGCACCCCGGGGGGGGGTGAAGATGGCTACACCTTC. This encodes CASTPGGGEDGYTF.

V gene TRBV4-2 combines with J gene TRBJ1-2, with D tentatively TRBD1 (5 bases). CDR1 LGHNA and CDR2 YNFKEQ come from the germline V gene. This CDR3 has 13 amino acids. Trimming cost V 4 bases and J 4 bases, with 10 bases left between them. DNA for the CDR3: TGTGCCAGCAGCCGATCAGGGTCCTATGGCTACACCTTC. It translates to CASSRSGSYGYTF.

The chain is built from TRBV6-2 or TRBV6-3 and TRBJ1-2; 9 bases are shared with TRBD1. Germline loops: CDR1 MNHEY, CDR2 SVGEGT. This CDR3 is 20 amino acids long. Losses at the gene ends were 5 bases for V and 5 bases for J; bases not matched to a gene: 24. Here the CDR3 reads CASSPRPTRTGTGIRYGYTF. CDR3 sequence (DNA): TGTGCCAGCAGTCCCAGACCTACCCGAACCGGGACAGGGATACGGTATGGCTACACCTTC.

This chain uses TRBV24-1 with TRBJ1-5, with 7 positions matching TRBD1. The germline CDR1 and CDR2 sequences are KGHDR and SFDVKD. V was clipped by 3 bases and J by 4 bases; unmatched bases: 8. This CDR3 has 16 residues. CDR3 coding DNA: TGTGCCACCAGTGATCCCCGGACAGGCAATAATCAGCCCCAGCATTTT. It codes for CATSDPRTGNNQPQHF.